The clone carrying this T cell receptor beta chain was recorded only once. Antigen unknown. The data are from a study of T cell repertoires in cytomegalovirus infection. Across the study: Both CMV infection and a matching HLA type were indicated by public TCR beta signatures. Study outcomes and limitations: Pooled public TCR beta family frequency picked out CMV carriers with the relevant HLA. HLA-C-restricted CMV-specific TCR beta clonotypes were dominant in the ex vivo response.

TCRdb processed the reads anew with MiXCR; each CDR3 protein has one entry. The data contain roughly 760,000 distinct CDR3 sequences, 35% to 45% of them seen just once; the ten biggest clones take up 2.5% to 3.5%. CDR1 and CDR2 from the germline V gene are MDHEN and SYDVKM. V was pared by 6 bases and J by 3 bases, with 13 bases of the junction left unmatched. The CDR3 contains 19 residues. The chain uses TRBV28 and TRBJ2-1; 14 positions agree with TRBD2. The sequenced material came from PBMCs. The TCR was taken from a human donor in good health (CMV status not recorded). Some clones in this sample may be carry-over from other donors' samples. In nucleotides, the CDR3 is TGTGCCAGCAGGGGCGTCGGACTAGCGGGGGGCGGGGTCTACAATGAGCAGTTCTTC. This sequence encodes CASRGVGLAGGGVYNEQFF.